The clone carrying this T cell receptor (beta chain) was detected once. The target antigen is unknown. The method was immunoSEQ multiplex PCR; TCRdb's version includes in-frame clones alone and lacks a portion of them. This repertoire shows roughly 1,000,000 clones, around 82% found once; its top ten account for around 0.47%. V was cut by 3 bases and J by 6 bases, with 22 bases left in between. The germline gives CDR1 SGDLS, CDR2 YYNGEE. There are 17 residues in the CDR3. This specimen comes from a study of shared clonotypes between healthy human individuals. Background on the study: The cohort had two women and a few men, ages 18 to 49.

Study-level points and caveats: A reduction in generation probabilities was seen for non-shared clonotypes relative to those shared by all four donors. Depth was large, yet rarefaction showed that sorted-subset sequencing was incomplete.

The genes are TRBV9 and TRBJ2-1; tentatively, D is TRBD2 (6 bases). The origin of this receptor is a man aged 18 to 29 in good health. Some clones in this sample may be carry-over from other donors' samples. Sequenced input: memory CD4+ T cells from PBMCs. Subset in this sample: CD45RA-negative fraction. This chain's CDR3 is CASSEAAGLLISNEQFF. CDR3 nucleotides: TGTGCCAGCAGCGAGGCGGCGGGACTCCTGATTAGCAATGAGCAGTTCTTC.